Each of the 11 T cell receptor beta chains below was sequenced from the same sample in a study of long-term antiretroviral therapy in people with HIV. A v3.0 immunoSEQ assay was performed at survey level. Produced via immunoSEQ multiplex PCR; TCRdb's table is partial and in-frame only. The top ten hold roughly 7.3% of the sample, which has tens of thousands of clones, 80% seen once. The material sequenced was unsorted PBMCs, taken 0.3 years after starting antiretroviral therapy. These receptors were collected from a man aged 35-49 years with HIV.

CDR3 DNA sequence: TGTGCCAGCAGTGCCCTAGCGGGAGGCCACAATGAGCAGTTCTTC. It yields the protein CASSALAGGHNEQFF. The chain links TRBV27 to TRBJ2-1, with 11 nucleotides matching TRBD2. The junction had 5 bases not matched to a gene; V was cut back by 5 bases and J by 5 bases. The CDR3 sequence is 15 residues long. Germline V gene data show CDR1 as MNHEY and CDR2 as SMNVEV (reference sequence).

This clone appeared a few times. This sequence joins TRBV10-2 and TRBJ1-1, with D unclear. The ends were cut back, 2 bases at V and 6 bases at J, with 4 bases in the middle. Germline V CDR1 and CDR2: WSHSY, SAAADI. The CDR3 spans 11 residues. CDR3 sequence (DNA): TGCGCCAGCAGTGAGGGGCCTGAAGCTTTCTTT. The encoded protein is CASSEGPEAFF.

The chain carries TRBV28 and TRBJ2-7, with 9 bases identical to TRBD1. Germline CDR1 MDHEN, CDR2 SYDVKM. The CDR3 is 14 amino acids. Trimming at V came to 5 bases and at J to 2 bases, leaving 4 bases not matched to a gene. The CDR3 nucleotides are TGTGCCAGCAGTCTGACAGGGGGTACCTACGAGCAGTACTTC. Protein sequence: CASSLTGGTYEQYF.

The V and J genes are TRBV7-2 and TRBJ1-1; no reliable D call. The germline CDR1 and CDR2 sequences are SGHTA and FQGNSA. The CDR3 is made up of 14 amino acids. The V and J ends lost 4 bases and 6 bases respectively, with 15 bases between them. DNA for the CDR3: TGTGCCAGCAGCTCCGGACGGCTGAGGGCTGAAGCTTTCTTT. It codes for CASSSGRLRAEAFF.

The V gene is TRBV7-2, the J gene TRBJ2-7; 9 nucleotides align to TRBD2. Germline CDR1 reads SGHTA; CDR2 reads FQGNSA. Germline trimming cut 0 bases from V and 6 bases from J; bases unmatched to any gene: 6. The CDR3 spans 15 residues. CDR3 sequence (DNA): TGTGCCAGCAGCTTAGCAGCGGGAGGCTACCTCGAGCAGTACTTC. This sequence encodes CASSLAAGGYLEQYF. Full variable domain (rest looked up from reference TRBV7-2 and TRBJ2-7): GAGVSQSPSNKVTEKGKDVELRCDPISGHTALYWYRQSLGQGLEFLIYFQGNSAPDKSGLPSDRFSAERTGGSVSTLTIQRTQQEDSAVYLCASSLAAGGYLEQYFGPGTRLTVT.

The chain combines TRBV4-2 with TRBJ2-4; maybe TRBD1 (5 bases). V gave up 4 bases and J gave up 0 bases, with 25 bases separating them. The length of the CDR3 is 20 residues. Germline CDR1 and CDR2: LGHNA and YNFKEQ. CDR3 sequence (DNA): TGTGCCAGCAGCCCGTTAGGACACGTCTCACTGGCTATAGCCAAAAACATTCAGTACTTC. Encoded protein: CASSPLGHVSLAIAKNIQYF.

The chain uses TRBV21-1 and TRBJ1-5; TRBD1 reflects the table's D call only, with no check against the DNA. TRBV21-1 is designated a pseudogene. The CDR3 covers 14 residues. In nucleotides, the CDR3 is TGTGCCAGCAGCAAAGCCACAGGGAATCAGCCCCAGCATTTT. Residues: CASSKATGNQPQHF.

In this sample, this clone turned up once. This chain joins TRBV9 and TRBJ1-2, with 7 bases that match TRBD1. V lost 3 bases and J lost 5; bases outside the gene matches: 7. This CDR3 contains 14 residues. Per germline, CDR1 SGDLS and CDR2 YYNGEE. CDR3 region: CASSADGTVYGYTF. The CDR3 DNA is TGTGCCAGCAGCGCGGATGGGACAGTTTATGGCTACACCTTC. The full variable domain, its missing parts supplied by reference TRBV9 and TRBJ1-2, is DSGVTQTPKHLITATGQRVTLRCSPRSGDLSVYWYQQSLDQGLQFLIQYYNGEERAKGNILERFSAQQFPDLHSELNLSSLELGDSALYFCASSADGTVYGYTFGSGTRLTVV.

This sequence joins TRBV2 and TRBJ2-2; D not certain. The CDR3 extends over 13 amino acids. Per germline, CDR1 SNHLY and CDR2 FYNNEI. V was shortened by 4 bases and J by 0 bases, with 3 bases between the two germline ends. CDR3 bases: TGTGCCAGCAGTGCCTCGAACACCGGGGAGCTGTTTTTT. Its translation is CASSASNTGELFF.

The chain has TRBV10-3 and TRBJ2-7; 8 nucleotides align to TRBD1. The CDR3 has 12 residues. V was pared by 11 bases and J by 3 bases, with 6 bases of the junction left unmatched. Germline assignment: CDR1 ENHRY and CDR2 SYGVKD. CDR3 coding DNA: TGTGCCGTCTCAGGGGGCAGCTACGAGCAGTACTTC. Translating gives CAVSGGSYEQYF.

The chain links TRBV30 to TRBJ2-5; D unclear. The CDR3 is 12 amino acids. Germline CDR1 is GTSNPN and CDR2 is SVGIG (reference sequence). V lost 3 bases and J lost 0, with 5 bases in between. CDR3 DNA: TGTGCCTGGAGCCGGGACCAAGAGACCCAGTACTTC. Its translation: CAWSRDQETQYF.